This T cell receptor (beta chain) was obtained from a study of control samples from healthy donors and cancer patients. Assay: immunoSEQ multiplex PCR; the TCRdb copy retains only in-frame clones and omits some. This table has 350,000 to 450,000 clones, about 93% appearing once. The CDR3 is 15 residues long. Looked up from germline, CDR1 is SEHNR and CDR2 is FQNEAQ (reference sequence). The ends were cut back, 2 bases at V and 1 base at J, with 11 bases in the middle. The clonotype originates from a man aged 35-49 years with head and neck cancer. The sample was PBMCs. The rearrangement links TRBV7-9 to TRBJ1-1; maybe TRBD1 (6 bases). CDR3 sequence: CASSLQNRANTEAFF. The CDR3 DNA sequence: TGTGCCAGCAGCTTACAAAACAGGGCGAACACTGAAGCTTTCTTT.